This T cell receptor (beta chain) was captured in a study of OX40 agonist ivuxolimab in advanced cancers. For the study at large: The patients received agonistic anti-OX40 (CD134) antibody ivuxolimab. Partial responses were achieved by three patients, of whom one had hepatocellular carcinoma and two had cutaneous melanoma. Study results and caveats: The study found among the lowest clonal expansion in partial responders at 0.1-3.0 mg/kg.

CDR3 length: 13 amino acids. Germline V CDR1 and CDR2: MNHNS, SASEGT. Trimming left V 4 bases short and J 9 bases short, with 10 bases between. Clones were read by immunoSEQ multiplex PCR, and TCRdb kept only the in-frame ones, dropping some. The table has 20,000 to 25,000 clones, around 79% seen once. As concerns this clone: Its antigen is currently unknown.

Sequences were derived from CD4+ or CD8+ T cells sorted from blood, sampled in a trial of the OX40 agonist ivuxolimab. The V and J genes are TRBV6-1 and TRBJ1-6, with D perhaps TRBD1 (6 bases). This TCR was recovered from an adult with an advanced solid tumor such as melanoma, head and neck, liver or kidney cancer. CDR3 bases: TGTGCCAGCAGTGCCGTACAGGGTTCACCCCTCCACTTT. Protein: CASSAVQGSPLHF.